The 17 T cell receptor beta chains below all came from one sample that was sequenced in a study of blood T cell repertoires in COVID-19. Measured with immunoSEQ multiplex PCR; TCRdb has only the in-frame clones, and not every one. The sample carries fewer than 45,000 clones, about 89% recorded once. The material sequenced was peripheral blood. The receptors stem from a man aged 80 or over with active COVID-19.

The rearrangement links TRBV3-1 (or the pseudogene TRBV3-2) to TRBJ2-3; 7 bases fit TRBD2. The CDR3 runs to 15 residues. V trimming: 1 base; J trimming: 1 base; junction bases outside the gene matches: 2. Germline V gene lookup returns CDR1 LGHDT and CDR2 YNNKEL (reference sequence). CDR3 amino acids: CASSQGAGGTDTQYF. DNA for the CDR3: TGTGCCAGCAGCCAAGGGGCGGGAGGCACAGATACGCAGTATTTT.

In nucleotides, the CDR3 is TGCGCCAGCAGCTTGGCCGGGACAGGGGCAGATACGCAGTATTTT. Residues: CASSLAGTGADTQYF. The V gene is TRBV5-1, the J gene TRBJ2-3; 10 positions match TRBD1. V shed 0 bases, J shed 4 bases, and the junction held 2 bases outside the gene matches. CDR3 length: 15 amino acids. The germline CDR1 and CDR2 sequences are SGHRS and YFSETQ. Full variable domain (rest looked up from reference TRBV5-1 and TRBJ2-3): KAGVTQTPRYLIKTRGQQVTLSCSPISGHRSVSWYQQTPGQGLQFLFEYFSETQRNKGNFPGRFSGRQFSNSRSEMNVSTLELGDSALYLCASSLAGTGADTQYFGPGTRLTVL.

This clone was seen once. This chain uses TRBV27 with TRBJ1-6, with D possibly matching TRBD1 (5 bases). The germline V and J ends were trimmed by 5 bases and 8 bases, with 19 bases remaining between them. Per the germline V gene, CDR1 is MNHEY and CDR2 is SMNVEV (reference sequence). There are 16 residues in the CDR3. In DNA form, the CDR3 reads TGTGCCAGCAGTGGGCTCGGGGGTTGGGTATATTCACCCCTCCACTTT. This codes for CASSGLGGWVYSPLHF.

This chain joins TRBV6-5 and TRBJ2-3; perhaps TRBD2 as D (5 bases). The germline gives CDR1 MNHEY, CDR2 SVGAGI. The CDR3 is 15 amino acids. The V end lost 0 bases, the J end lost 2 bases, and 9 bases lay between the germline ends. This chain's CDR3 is CASSYSGVPTDTQYF. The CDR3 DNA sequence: TGTGCCAGCAGTTACTCCGGGGTCCCCACAGATACGCAGTATTTT.

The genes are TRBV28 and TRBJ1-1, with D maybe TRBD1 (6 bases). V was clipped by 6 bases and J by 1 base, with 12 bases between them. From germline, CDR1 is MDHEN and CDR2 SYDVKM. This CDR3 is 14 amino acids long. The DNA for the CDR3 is TGTGCCAGCAGGTACAGGGTATCGAACACTGAAGCTTTCTTT. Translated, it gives CASRYRVSNTEAFF.

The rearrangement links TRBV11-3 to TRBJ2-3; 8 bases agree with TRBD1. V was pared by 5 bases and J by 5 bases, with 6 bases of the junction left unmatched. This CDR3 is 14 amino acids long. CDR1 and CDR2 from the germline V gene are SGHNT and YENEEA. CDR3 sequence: CASSTTGAEDTQYF. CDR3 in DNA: TGTGCCAGCAGCACGACAGGGGCGGAAGATACGCAGTATTTT.

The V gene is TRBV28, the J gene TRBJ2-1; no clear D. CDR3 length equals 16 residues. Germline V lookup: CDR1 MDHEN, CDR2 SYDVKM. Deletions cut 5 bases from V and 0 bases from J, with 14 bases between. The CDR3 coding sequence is TGTGCCAGCAGTGCCATCAGCGCCTACTCCTACAATGAGCAGTTCTTC. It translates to CASSAISAYSYNEQFF.

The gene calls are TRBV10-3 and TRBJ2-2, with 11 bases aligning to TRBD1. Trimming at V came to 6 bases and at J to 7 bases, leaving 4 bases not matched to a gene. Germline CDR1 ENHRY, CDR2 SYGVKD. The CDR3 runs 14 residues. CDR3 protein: CAIRDRGRVGELFF. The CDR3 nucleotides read TGTGCCATCAGGGACAGGGGGCGCGTCGGGGAGCTGTTTTTT.

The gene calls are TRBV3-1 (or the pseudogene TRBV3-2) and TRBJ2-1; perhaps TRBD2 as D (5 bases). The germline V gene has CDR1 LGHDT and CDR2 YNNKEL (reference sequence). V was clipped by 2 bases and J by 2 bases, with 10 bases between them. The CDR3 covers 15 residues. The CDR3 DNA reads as TGTGCCAGCAGCCAACAAAGCGGTACCTACAATGAGCAGTTCTTC. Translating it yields CASSQQSGTYNEQFF.

The CDR3: CASSMLASGSDTQYF. The DNA for the CDR3 is TGTGCCAGTAGTATGTTGGCTAGCGGGAGTGATACGCAGTATTTT. This sequence joins TRBV19 and TRBJ2-3; 10 bases agree with TRBD2. The V gene's germline CDR1 is LNHDA and CDR2 SQIVND (reference sequence). Trimming at V came to 3 bases and at J to 6 bases, leaving 6 bases not matched to a gene. The CDR3 covers 15 residues. The entire variable domain, with the rest obtained from reference TRBV19 and TRBJ2-3, is as follows: DGGITQSPKYLFRKEGQNVTLSCEQNLNHDAMYWYRQDPGQGLRLIYYSQIVNDFQKGDIAEGYSVSREKKESFPLTVTSAQKNPTAFYLCASSMLASGSDTQYFGPGTRLTVL.

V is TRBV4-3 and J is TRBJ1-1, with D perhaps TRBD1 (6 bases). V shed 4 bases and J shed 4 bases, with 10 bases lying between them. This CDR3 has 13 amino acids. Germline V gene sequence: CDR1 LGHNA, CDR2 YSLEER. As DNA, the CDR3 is TGCGCCAGCAGCCTCACAGGGTCCACTGAAGCTTTCTTT. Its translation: CASSLTGSTEAFF.

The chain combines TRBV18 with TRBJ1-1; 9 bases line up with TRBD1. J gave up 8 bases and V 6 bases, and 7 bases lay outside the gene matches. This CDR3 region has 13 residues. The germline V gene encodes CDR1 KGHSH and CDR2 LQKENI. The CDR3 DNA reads TGTGCCAGCTCGCAACAGGGGGCCAGGGAAGCTTTCTTT. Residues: CASSQQGAREAFF. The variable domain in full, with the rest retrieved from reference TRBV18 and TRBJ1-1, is NAGVMQNPRHLVRRRGQEARLRCSPMKGHSHVYWYRQLPEEGLKFMVYLQKENIIDESGMPKERFSAEFPKEGPSILRIQQVVRGDSAAYFCASSQQGAREAFFGQGTRLTVV.

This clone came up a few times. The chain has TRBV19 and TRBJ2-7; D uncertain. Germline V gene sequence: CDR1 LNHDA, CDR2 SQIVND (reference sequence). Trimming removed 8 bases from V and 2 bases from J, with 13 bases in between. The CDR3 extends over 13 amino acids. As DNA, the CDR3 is TGTGCCAGTGTGGGCTCAGGCCCCTACGAGCAGTACTTC. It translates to CASVGSGPYEQYF.

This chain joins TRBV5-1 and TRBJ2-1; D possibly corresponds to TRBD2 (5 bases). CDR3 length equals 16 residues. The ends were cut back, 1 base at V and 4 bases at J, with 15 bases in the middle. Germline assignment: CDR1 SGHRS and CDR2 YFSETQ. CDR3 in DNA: TGCGCCAGCAGCTTGTTAACTAGTGATGTTTACAATGAGCAGTTCTTC. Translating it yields CASSLLTSDVYNEQFF.

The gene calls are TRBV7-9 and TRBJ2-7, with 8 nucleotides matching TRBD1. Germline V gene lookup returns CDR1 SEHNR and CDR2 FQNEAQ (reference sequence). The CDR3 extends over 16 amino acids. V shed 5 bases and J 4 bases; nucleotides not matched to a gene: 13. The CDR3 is CASSTSRGRLWYEQYF. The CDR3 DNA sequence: TGTGCCAGCAGCACGAGCAGGGGGCGGCTTTGGTACGAGCAGTACTTC.

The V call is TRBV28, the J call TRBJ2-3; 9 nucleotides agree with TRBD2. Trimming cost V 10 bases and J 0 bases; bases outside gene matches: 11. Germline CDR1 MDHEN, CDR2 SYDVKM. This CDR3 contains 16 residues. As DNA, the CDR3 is TGTGCCACCGAACCTCGACTAGCGGCCAGCACAGATACGCAGTATTTT. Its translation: CATEPRLAASTDTQYF. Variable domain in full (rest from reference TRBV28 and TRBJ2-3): DVKVTQSSRYLVKRTGEKVFLECVQDMDHENMFWYRQDPGLGLRLIYFSYDVKMKEKGDIPEGYSVSREKKERFSLILESASTNQTSMYLCATEPRLAASTDTQYFGPGTRLTVL.

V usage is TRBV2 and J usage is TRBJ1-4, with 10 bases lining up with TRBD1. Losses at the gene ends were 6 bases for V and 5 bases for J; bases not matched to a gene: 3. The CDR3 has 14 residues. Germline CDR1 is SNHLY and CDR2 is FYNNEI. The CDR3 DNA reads TGTGCCAGCAGGCGGGACAGGGGAAATGAAAAACTGTTTTTT. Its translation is CASRRDRGNEKLFF.